These 19 T cell receptor beta chains were sequenced from one sample in a study of Tregs in tolerant kidney transplant recipients. TCRdb keeps only in-frame clones here, not all; method: immunoSEQ multiplex PCR. This repertoire includes under 55,000 clones. Sequencing was performed on CD4+ T cells from blood, taken before the transplant. These receptors were taken from a human donor who received a combined kidney and bone marrow transplant.

As regards this clone: Sequencing ends 3 residues short of the CDR3 end; the germline J gene provides the rest. The V call is TRBV5-3, the J call TRBJ1-4; weak D call: TRBD1 (5 bases). TRBV5-3 is annotated as an ORF whose role is uncertain. The V end was cut by 0 bases, the J end by 5 bases, with 8 bases between. The CDR3 runs 14 residues. The chain's CDR3 is CARSLERGNEKLFF. The part of the CDR3 DNA that was read is TGTGCCAGAAGCTTGGAAAGGGGAAATGAAAAA.

About this clone itself: The CDR3 is cut off 3 residues early in the read; its end comes from the germline J gene. This chain links TRBV29-1 with TRBJ1-2; D may be TRBD1 (6 bases). The germline V gene encodes CDR1 SQVTM and CDR2 ANQGSEA. The CDR3 is made up of 13 amino acids. This chain's CDR3 is CSVDRDTSRGYTF. Incomplete CDR3 DNA: TGCAGCGTTGATAGGGACACTTCTCGGGGC.

About this clone itself: The read comes to an end 3 residues before the CDR3 does, leaving the germline J gene to fill in the end. The chain uses TRBV19 and TRBJ1-5; weak D call: TRBD1 (5 bases). V shed 7 bases and J shed 1 base, with 14 bases lying between them. From germline, CDR1 is LNHDA and CDR2 SQIVND (reference sequence). The CDR3 extends over 15 amino acids. Partial CDR3 DNA: TGTGCCAGTATGGTAGGGGCGCGGAGCAATCAGCCC. Translated: CASMVGARSNQP. The entire CDR3 reads CASMVGARSNQPQHF.

Remarks on this clone: The DNA ends 3 residues before the CDR3 does, and the rest of the CDR3 is filled in from the germline J gene. V usage is TRBV2 and J usage is TRBJ1-6; maybe TRBD1 (5 bases). The V end was cut by 7 bases, the J end by 10 bases, with 17 bases between. Germline V lookup: CDR1 SNHLY, CDR2 FYNNEI. The CDR3 spans 14 residues. The chain's CDR3 is CASNGGVSPSPLHF. The CDR3 DNA, read in part, is TGTGCCAGCAACGGGGGGGTCAGTCCCTCACCC.

Regarding this clone: The read ends 3 residues before the CDR3 terminus; that terminus is restored from the germline J gene. The chain has TRBV7-9 and TRBJ1-3; TRBD1 matches 9 bases. Germline V CDR1 and CDR2: SEHNR, FQNEAQ (reference sequence). V trimming: 5 bases; J trimming: 7 bases; junction bases outside the gene matches: 3. The length of the CDR3 is 13 residues. The CDR3 sequence is CASSRGQGNTIYF. The CDR3 DNA, read in part, is TGTGCCAGCAGCAGGGGACAGGGCAACACC. The variable domain in full, with the rest retrieved from reference TRBV7-9 and TRBJ1-3, is DTGVSQNPRHKITKRGQNVTFRCDPISEHNRLYWYRQTLGQGPEFLTYFQNEAQLEKSRLLSDRFSAERPKGSFSTLEIQRTEQGDSAMYLCASSRGQGNTIYFGEGSWLTVV.

As to this clone: The read ends 3 residues early relative to the CDR3; the germline J gene fills the gap. The J gene is TRBJ1-2, the V gene TRBV7-2, with a tentative D call TRBD1 (5 bases). The CDR3 consists of 15 residues. Trimming stripped 1 base from V and 4 bases from J, with 13 bases between. Germline V CDR1 and CDR2: SGHTA, FQGNSA. The CDR3 protein is CASSLGYRGGYGYTF. Partial CDR3 DNA: TGTGCCAGCAGCTTAGGGTATCGGGGGGGCTATGGC. The full variable domain, with the rest looked up from reference TRBV7-2 and TRBJ1-2, is GAGVSQSPSNKVTEKGKDVELRCDPISGHTALYWYRQSLGQGLEFLIYFQGNSAPDKSGLPSDRFSAERTGGSVSTLTIQRTQQEDSAVYLCASSLGYRGGYGYTFGSGTRLTVV.

As regards this clone: The read gets to within 3 residues of the CDR3 end, and the germline J gene fills in the rest. The rearrangement links TRBV7-9 to TRBJ2-7, with D possibly matching TRBD2 (5 bases). CDR1 is SEHNR and CDR2 is FQNEAQ in the germline V gene (reference sequence). The CDR3 covers 11 residues. The V and J ends lost 3 bases and 5 bases respectively, with 5 bases between them. This CDR3 reads CASSLRDEQYF. The sequenced CDR3 bases are TGTGCCAGCAGCTTGAGGGACGAG.

With respect to this clone: The read ends 3 residues shy of where the CDR3 ends; the end is completed using the germline J gene. J is TRBJ1-2 and V is TRBV18, with D perhaps matching TRBD1 (5 bases). Looked up from germline, CDR1 is KGHSH and CDR2 is LQKENI. The CDR3 is made up of 15 amino acids. Deletions cut 3 bases from V and 0 bases from J, with 11 bases between. This CDR3 reads CASSPGDLPNYGYTF. Partial CDR3 DNA: TGTGCCAGCTCACCTGGGGACTTGCCTAACTATGGC.

Remarks on this clone: The read ends 3 residues early relative to the CDR3; the germline J gene fills the gap. This chain connects TRBV13 to TRBJ1-2, with no clear D. Germline CDR1 PRHDT, CDR2 FYEKMQ (reference sequence). This CDR3 is 11 amino acids long. Incomplete CDR3 DNA: TGTGCCAGCAGCTTCAGAAGAGGC. Residues: CASSFRRG. The whole CDR3 sequence is CASSFRRGYTF.

A note on this clone: The read halts 3 residues ahead of the CDR3 end, with the missing end drawn from the germline J gene. The J gene is TRBJ1-3, the V gene TRBV2; 8 bases are shared with TRBD1. The trim removed 7 bases at V and 3 bases at J, leaving 5 bases unmatched. This CDR3 is built from 14 residues. Germline V gene data show CDR1 as SNHLY and CDR2 as FYNNEI. The sequenced part of the CDR3 DNA is TGTGCCAGCAAAGACAGGGGAAGTGGAAACACC. This encodes CASKDRGSGNT. The complete CDR3 sequence is CASKDRGSGNTIYF.

As concerns this clone: The read terminates 3 residues before the CDR3 end, so the remaining end is supplied by the germline J gene. This chain connects TRBV2 to TRBJ1-4; D may be TRBD1 (5 bases). Germline CDR1 reads SNHLY; CDR2 reads FYNNEI. V lost 4 bases and J lost 8, with 11 bases in between. The CDR3 spans 13 residues. CDR3 amino acids: CASSGRRGEKLFF. The sequenced CDR3 bases are TGTGCCAGCAGTGGCAGGAGGGGCGAAAAA.

A word on this clone: The CDR3 end falls 3 residues outside the read, so it is completed with the germline J gene. This chain uses TRBV7-9 with TRBJ1-2; D remains ambiguous. CDR1 SEHNR and CDR2 FQNEAQ come from the germline V gene (reference sequence). This CDR3 is built from 15 residues. The sequenced part of the CDR3 DNA is TGTGCCAGCAGCTCGACCAGGATGGTGGAACACTGG. This gives the protein CASSSTRMVEHW. The full-length CDR3 reads as CASSSTRMVEHWYTF.

On this clone: The CDR3 end is not reached by the read, which stops 3 residues before it; the germline J gene fills it in. The chain links TRBV19 to TRBJ1-5, with D unclear. The CDR3 covers 17 residues. Between the trimmed V and J ends, which lost 3 bases and 6 bases, there was a span of 21 bases. Germline V gives CDR1 LNHDA, CDR2 SQIVND (reference sequence). CDR3 sequence reads: CASSIRYSRQALQPQHF. The sequenced part of the CDR3 DNA is TGTGCCAGTAGTATTCGATATTCCCGCCAGGCTCTTCAGCCC.

Notes on this clone: The read comes to an end 3 residues before the CDR3 does, leaving the germline J gene to fill in the end. The chain carries TRBV19 and TRBJ2-1; 9 bases map to TRBD1. The CDR3 length is 15 residues. The germline CDR1 and CDR2 sequences are LNHDA and SQIVND (reference sequence). The J segment lost 8 bases and the V segment lost 2 bases, leaving 7 bases of the junction unmatched. The CDR3 spells CASSIRSQGAYEQFF. CDR3 bases read: TGTGCCAGTAGTATAAGGTCACAGGGGGCATATGAG.

Concerning this clone itself: The read falls 3 residues short of the CDR3 end, and the missing part is taken from the germline J gene. V is TRBV5-1 and J is TRBJ2-1, with 8 bases lining up with TRBD1. The germline V gene encodes CDR1 SGHRS and CDR2 YFSETQ. The CDR3 totals 15 residues. The trim removed 0 bases at V and 9 bases at J, leaving 8 bases unmatched. The CDR3 region is CASSLVSGGEGEQFF. The DNA read from the CDR3 is TGCGCCAGCAGCTTGGTGTCAGGGGGCGAGGGTGAG.

On this clone: The read ends 3 residues shy of where the CDR3 ends; the end is completed using the germline J gene. The chain has TRBV29-1 and TRBJ2-5; D is possibly TRBD1 (5 bases). This CDR3 has 16 residues. The V gene's germline CDR1 is SQVTM and CDR2 ANQGSEA. The germline V and J ends were trimmed by 7 bases and 5 bases, with 26 bases remaining between them. CDR3 loop: CSAPTDTQAIRETQYF. Partial CDR3 DNA: TGCAGCGCCCCCACCGATACACAGGCGATAAGGGAGACC.

Worth noting for this clone: The CDR3 end is not reached by the read, which stops 3 residues before it; the germline J gene fills it in. The chain has TRBV2 and TRBJ2-3; 7 nucleotides match TRBD2. V dropped 8 bases and J dropped 0; count of bases not matched to a gene: 8. CDR3 length: 15 amino acids. Germline-derived CDR1 and CDR2 are SNHLY and FYNNEI. CDR3 DNA (partial): TGTGCCAGCCGACCCAGCGGGGCGAGCACAGATACG. Its translation is CASRPSGASTDT. The complete CDR3 sequence is CASRPSGASTDTQYF.

Notes on this clone: Read coverage stops 3 residues before the CDR3 terminus; the germline J gene supplies the remainder. J is TRBJ1-6 and V is TRBV6-1; D possibly corresponds to TRBD1 (6 bases). Germline lookup yields CDR1 MNHNS and CDR2 SASEGT. V was clipped by 1 base and J by 5 bases, with 6 bases between them. CDR3 length: 14 amino acids. The CDR3 loop reads CASSEGQDNSPLHF. Incomplete CDR3 DNA: TGTGCCAGCAGTGAAGGACAGGATAATTCACCC.

On this clone: The missing CDR3 end, 3 residues past where the read stops, is filled in from the germline J gene. This chain uses TRBV10-1 with TRBJ2-1, with a weak D call TRBD2 (6 bases). V was shortened by 4 bases and J by 8 bases, with 12 bases between the two germline ends. The CDR3 length is 13 residues. From germline, CDR1 is WNHNN and CDR2 SYGVQD (reference sequence). The CDR3 bases that were read are TGCGCCAGCAGTGTTTCGGTAGCGGATGAG. This sequence encodes CASSVSVADE. The full CDR3 sequence reads CASSVSVADEQFF.